Listed below are T cell receptor beta chains from one sample, sequenced in a study of persistence of HIV-infected CD4 T cells. The method was immunoSEQ multiplex PCR; TCRdb's version includes in-frame clones alone and lacks a portion of them. The sample has 35,000 to 55,000 clones; roughly 90% are singletons. Their antigens remain unidentified. The sample was CD4+ T cells sorted from PBMCs after 18-hour stimulation, taken from a patient who received antiretroviral therapy. All receptors come from an adult man with HIV who was CMV-seropositive. The CDR3 runs from the conserved cysteine through the conserved F or W. Each record gives: D gene, J gene, clone size, V gene, CDR3 protein, CDR3 DNA. D genes are given only for firm matches. Size is omitted from some rows. Given values are once, few, many or a class for expanded clones.

d_gene: -
j_gene: TRBJ2-3
abundance: -
v_gene: TRBV6-5
CDR3aa: CASREAAVSTDTQYF
CDR3nt: TGTGCCAGCAGGGAGGCAGCTGTTAGCACAGATACGCAGTATTTT

d_gene: -
j_gene: TRBJ1-5
abundance: -
v_gene: TRBV19
CDR3aa: CASSGTQFNQPQHF
CDR3nt: TGTGCCAGCTCCGGGACGCAATTTAATCAGCCCCAGCATTTT

d_gene: TRBD1
j_gene: TRBJ2-2
abundance: -
v_gene: TRBV28
CDR3aa: CASRSTGQGGISGELFF
CDR3nt: TGTGCCAGCAGAAGTACTGGACAGGGGGGTATTTCCGGGGAGCTGTTTTTT

d_gene: -
j_gene: TRBJ1-5
abundance: -
v_gene: TRBV6-2/TRBV6-3
CDR3aa: CASSPRVPGNQPQHF
CDR3nt: TGTGCCAGCAGCCCCAGGGTCCCCGGGAATCAGCCCCAGCATTTT

d_gene: -
j_gene: TRBJ1-4
abundance: -
v_gene: TRBV3-1/TRBV3-2
CDR3aa: CASSPLAGFNEKLFF
CDR3nt: TGTGCCAGCAGCCCCCTCGCGGGGTTTAATGAAAAACTGTTTTTT

d_gene: -
j_gene: TRBJ1-5
abundance: -
v_gene: TRBV5-6
CDR3aa: CASSLGGWSNQPQHF
CDR3nt: TGTGCCAGCAGCTTGGGGGGTTGGAGCAATCAGCCCCAGCATTTT

d_gene: -
j_gene: TRBJ1-1
abundance: -
v_gene: TRBV5-4
CDR3aa: CASSSGNTEAFF
CDR3nt: TGTGCCAGCAGCTCGGGAAACACTGAAGCTTTCTTT

d_gene: -
j_gene: TRBJ1-3
abundance: -
v_gene: TRBV15
CDR3aa: CATSRDTGNTIYF
CDR3nt: TGTGCCACCAGCAGAGATACCGGAAACACCATATATTTT

d_gene: TRBD1
j_gene: TRBJ2-3
abundance: -
v_gene: TRBV19
CDR3aa: CASSMGQGGPDTQYF
CDR3nt: TGTGCCAGTAGTATGGGACAGGGTGGGCCAGATACGCAGTATTTT

d_gene: -
j_gene: TRBJ2-6
abundance: few
v_gene: TRBV6-5
CDR3aa: CASSREISGANVLTF
CDR3nt: TGTGCCAGCAGTAGGGAGATCTCTGGGGCCAACGTCCTGACTTTC

d_gene: -
j_gene: TRBJ1-2
abundance: -
v_gene: TRBV28
CDR3aa: CASSPLRSGQYTF
CDR3nt: TGTGCCAGCAGTCCCTTACGGAGCGGACAGTACACCTTC

d_gene: TRBD1
j_gene: TRBJ2-7
abundance: -
v_gene: TRBV15
CDR3aa: CATSREAGQGYEQYF
CDR3nt: TGTGCCACCAGCAGAGAAGCCGGACAGGGCTACGAGCAGTACTTC